One sample yielded the 30 T cell receptor beta chains listed below, sequenced in a study of blood T cell repertoires in COVID-19. Repertoires were generated with immunoSEQ multiplex PCR, while TCRdb's copy carries only in-frame clones and drops some. This sample has 200,000 to 250,000 clones, with around 86% found just once. Sequencing was carried out using peripheral blood. All receptors derive from an elderly woman with COVID-19, enrolled during active disease.

V gene TRBV28 combines with J gene TRBJ1-6, with 8 bases lining up with TRBD1. The CDR3 consists of 14 residues. The V gene end was trimmed by 3 bases and the J gene end by 9 bases; junction bases not matched to a gene: 4. Germline assignment: CDR1 MDHEN and CDR2 SYDVKM. CDR3 nucleotide sequence: TGTGCCAGCAGTTTTGACAGGGGTGGTTCACCCCTCCACTTT. Encoded protein: CASSFDRGGSPLHF.

The CDR3 DNA follows: TGTGCCACGATCGGTCTCCGCTATGGCTACACCTTC. It translates to CATIGLRYGYTF. The chain has TRBV19 and TRBJ1-2; D not resolved. V was shortened by 10 bases and J by 4 bases, with 13 bases between the two germline ends. The CDR3 is 12 residues long. The germline gives CDR1 LNHDA, CDR2 SQIVND (reference sequence).

The V call is TRBV5-1, the J call TRBJ1-2; D possibly corresponds to TRBD1 (5 bases). Germline V gives CDR1 SGHRS, CDR2 YFSETQ. The CDR3 has 14 residues. The V end lost 0 bases, the J end lost 4 bases, and 10 bases lay between the germline ends. CDR3 sequence: CASSLAWQGYGYTF. CDR3 nucleotides: TGCGCCAGCAGCTTGGCCTGGCAGGGCTATGGCTACACCTTC.

The CDR3 DNA reads as TGTGCCAGCAGTTTGAGATTTAATGAAAAACTGTTTTTT. Protein product: CASSLRFNEKLFF. The V gene is TRBV11-2, the J gene TRBJ1-4; unclear D gene. The V end lost 6 bases, the J end lost 4 bases, and 9 bases lay between the germline ends. This CDR3 contains 13 residues. Germline V CDR1 and CDR2: SGHAT, FQNNGV.

The table lists this clone with a few counts. The gene calls are TRBV28 and TRBJ1-4; 9 bases map to TRBD1. Germline trimming cut 6 bases from V and 9 bases from J; bases unmatched to any gene: 14. The CDR3 totals 16 residues. Germline loops: CDR1 MDHEN, CDR2 SYDVKM. The CDR3 protein is CASSGNSNRGPQKLFF. CDR3 bases: TGTGCCAGCAGCGGTAACTCAAACAGGGGGCCCCAAAAACTGTTTTTT. The entire variable domain, with the rest obtained from reference TRBV28 and TRBJ1-4, is as follows: DVKVTQSSRYLVKRTGEKVFLECVQDMDHENMFWYRQDPGLGLRLIYFSYDVKMKEKGDIPEGYSVSREKKERFSLILESASTNQTSMYLCASSGNSNRGPQKLFFGSGTQLSVL.

The V call is TRBV18, the J call TRBJ2-6; tentatively, D is TRBD2 (6 bases). Germline CDR1 KGHSH, CDR2 LQKENI. The length of the CDR3 is 17 residues. Trimming took off 4 bases at V and 0 bases at J, with 13 bases between the two ends. This chain's CDR3 is CASSHSGLRSGANVLTF. The DNA for the CDR3 is TGTGCCAGCTCACACTCGGGACTCCGCTCTGGGGCCAACGTCCTGACTTTC.

The chain links TRBV7-3 to TRBJ2-2; TRBD2 might be the D (5 bases). Trimming cost V 6 bases and J 8 bases, with 16 bases left between them. The CDR3 has 14 amino acids. From germline, CDR1 is SGHTA and CDR2 FQGTGA. The CDR3 DNA reads TGTGCCAGCAGGGGAGACCCTCTGGCGGGGGAGCTGTTTTTT. This encodes CASRGDPLAGELFF.

The chain recombines TRBV10-3 with TRBJ1-2; TRBD1 matches 10 bases. Losses at the gene ends were 8 bases for V and 4 bases for J; bases not matched to a gene: 1. CDR3 length: 12 amino acids. CDR1 and CDR2 from the germline V gene are ENHRY and SYGVKD. CDR3 sequence reads: CAIGDRGYGYTF. CDR3 nucleotides: TGTGCCATCGGGGACAGGGGCTATGGCTACACCTTC.

On this clone: Other DNA sequences from this sample encode an identical CDR3 as well. The gene calls are TRBV27 and TRBJ1-1; 7 nucleotides line up with TRBD1. Looked up from germline, CDR1 is MNHEY and CDR2 is SMNVEV (reference sequence). The CDR3 sequence is 12 residues long. Germline trimming cut 8 bases from V and 6 bases from J; bases unmatched to any gene: 6. The CDR3 DNA reads TGTGCCAGCTCTACAGGGGACTCTGAAGCTTTCTTT. This gives the protein CASSTGDSEAFF.

The chain carries TRBV5-4 and TRBJ2-7, with TRBD1 matching 8 bases. The germline V gene encodes CDR1 SGHNT and CDR2 YYREEE (reference sequence). With 4 bases clipped from V and 6 bases from J, the junction kept 9 bases outside the gene matches. The CDR3 spans 14 residues. The CDR3: CASSQGALVREQYF. The CDR3 nucleotides are TGTGCCAGCAGCCAGGGGGCACTAGTACGCGAGCAGTACTTC.

The genes are TRBV5-1 and TRBJ2-2, with D possibly matching TRBD2 (6 bases). The CDR3 covers 15 residues. CDR1 and CDR2 from the germline V gene are SGHRS and YFSETQ. Between the trimmed V and J ends, which lost 7 bases and 5 bases, there was a span of 18 bases. CDR3 protein: CASLRDSIGTGELFF. Written as DNA, the CDR3 is TGCGCCAGCCTTCGGGACTCAATAGGAACCGGGGAGCTGTTTTTT. The full variable domain, rest sourced from reference TRBV5-1 and TRBJ2-2, is KAGVTQTPRYLIKTRGQQVTLSCSPISGHRSVSWYQQTPGQGLQFLFEYFSETQRNKGNFPGRFSGRQFSNSRSEMNVSTLELGDSALYLCASLRDSIGTGELFFGEGSRLTVL.

The chain carries TRBV4-1 and TRBJ2-5; TRBD2 might be the D (6 bases). There are 16 residues in the CDR3. Germline values: CDR1 MGHRA, CDR2 YSYEKL. V lost 0 bases and J lost 1, with 12 bases in between. This CDR3 reads CASSQDDAGTQETQYF. DNA for the CDR3: TGCGCCAGCAGCCAAGATGATGCGGGGACCCAAGAGACCCAGTACTTC.

This chain uses TRBV19 with TRBJ2-7, with D possibly matching TRBD1 (5 bases). The CDR3 has 15 amino acids. V dropped 5 bases and J dropped 3 bases, with 17 bases sitting between them. The V gene's germline CDR1 is LNHDA and CDR2 SQIVND (reference sequence). CDR3 coding DNA: TGTGCCAGTAGTGCAAGGGGCGAGAGGAACTACGAGCAGTACTTC. As protein: CASSARGERNYEQYF.

This clone was recorded only once. V gene TRBV5-4 combines with J gene TRBJ1-3, with D uncertain. Germline V gives CDR1 SGHNT, CDR2 YYREEE (reference sequence). V was pared by 0 bases and J by 4 bases, with 11 bases between. The CDR3 is 15 residues long. The CDR3 reads CASSLDRGMGNTIYF. DNA of the CDR3: TGTGCCAGCAGCTTGGACCGGGGAATGGGAAACACCATATATTTT.

For this clone: A junction boundary mismatches the germline segment, possibly from a read error. The chain combines TRBV3-1 (or the pseudogene TRBV3-2) with TRBJ1-2; the D is unclear. Germline-derived CDR1 and CDR2 are LGHDT and YNNKEL (reference sequence). The CDR3 covers 12 residues. CDR3 bases: TGTGCCAGCAGATCCACTAACTATGGCCACACCTTC. Its translation is CASRSTNYGHTF.

V is TRBV20-1 and J is TRBJ2-5, with 9 bases fitting TRBD1. Germline CDR1 reads DFQATT; CDR2 reads SNEGSKA (reference sequence). The CDR3 runs to 13 residues. V trimming: 3 bases; J trimming: 4 bases; junction bases outside the gene matches: 3. The CDR3 loop is CSASGQGRETQYF. The CDR3 DNA sequence: TGCAGTGCTAGTGGACAGGGGCGAGAGACCCAGTACTTC.

This chain links TRBV5-6 with TRBJ2-7; D remains unclear. The CDR3 is made up of 14 amino acids. Germline-derived CDR1 and CDR2 are SGHDT and YYEEEE. V lost 0 bases and J lost 2, with 9 bases in between. This chain's CDR3 is CASSLDSQPYEQYF. The CDR3 DNA reads TGTGCCAGCAGCTTGGACAGTCAACCCTACGAGCAGTACTTC.

The V gene is TRBV7-2, the J gene TRBJ2-1; 12 bases map to TRBD2. V was pared by 3 bases and J by 10 bases, with 4 bases of the junction left unmatched. This CDR3 spans 14 amino acids. CDR1 and CDR2 (germline): SGHTA, FQGNSA. CDR3 sequence: CASSLASGRGEQFF. The CDR3 nucleotides read TGTGCCAGCAGCTTGGCTAGCGGGAGGGGGGAGCAGTTCTTC. Full variable domain (remainder filled in from reference TRBV7-2 and TRBJ2-1): GAGVSQSPSNKVTEKGKDVELRCDPISGHTALYWYRQSLGQGLEFLIYFQGNSAPDKSGLPSDRFSAERTGGSVSTLTIQRTQQEDSAVYLCASSLASGRGEQFFGPGTRLTVL.

The chain employs TRBV5-1 and TRBJ2-1; TRBD2 agrees at 7 bases. The CDR3 loop spans 13 amino acids. The V and J ends lost 3 bases and 13 bases, in that order; junction bases with no gene match: 10. Per germline, CDR1 SGHRS and CDR2 YFSETQ. Written as DNA, the CDR3 is TGCGCCAGCAGCTCGGACGGGAGGATCCTTCAGTTCTTC. Protein: CASSSDGRILQFF. The complete variable domain, with remaining parts taken from reference TRBV5-1 and TRBJ2-1, reads KAGVTQTPRYLIKTRGQQVTLSCSPISGHRSVSWYQQTPGQGLQFLFEYFSETQRNKGNFPGRFSGRQFSNSRSEMNVSTLELGDSALYLCASSSDGRILQFFGPGTRLTVL.

The J gene is TRBJ2-1, the V gene TRBV5-4, with 7 nucleotides matching TRBD1. The CDR3 contains 17 residues. Trimming took 4 bases from V and 3 from J; bases not matched to a gene: 13. Germline CDR1 SGHNT, CDR2 YYREEE (reference sequence). CDR3 sequence (DNA): TGTGCCAGCAGCCTTGACAGGGTTAATTATGGCTACAATGAGCAGTTCTTC. This codes for CASSLDRVNYGYNEQFF.

This chain links TRBV7-2 with TRBJ2-7; D remains unclear. The CDR3 is 13 amino acids. Per the germline V gene, CDR1 is SGHTA and CDR2 is FQGNSA. V was pared by 2 bases and J by 7 bases, with 12 bases between. CDR3 nucleotides: TGTGCCAGCAGCTTAAAAGATTCGGTGGAGCAGTACTTC. Translating it yields CASSLKDSVEQYF.

The genes are TRBV3-1 (or the pseudogene TRBV3-2) and TRBJ1-2; 9 nucleotides match TRBD1. Germline CDR1 and CDR2: LGHDT and YNNKEL (reference sequence). After removal of 9 bases from V and 5 bases from J, the junction contained 10 bases not matched to a gene. CDR3 length equals 14 residues. CDR3 sequence (DNA): TGTGCCAGTAGACCGGGACAGGGAATTTATGGCTACACCTTC. It encodes CASRPGQGIYGYTF.

The V call is TRBV3-1 (or the pseudogene TRBV3-2), the J call TRBJ2-5; TRBD1 might be the D (6 bases). The germline CDR1 and CDR2 sequences are LGHDT and YNNKEL (reference sequence). The CDR3 totals 13 residues. Trimming shortened V by 6 bases and J by 2 bases, and 10 bases separated the two germline ends. The DNA for the CDR3 is TGTGCCAGCAGTCCGAGGGGGCAAGAGACCCAGTACTTC. Its translation: CASSPRGQETQYF.

The chain employs TRBV29-1 and TRBJ2-2; 10 nucleotides agree with TRBD1. CDR3 length: 20 residues. Germline CDR1 reads SQVTM; CDR2 reads ANQGSEA. Trimming cost V 4 bases and J 4 bases; bases outside gene matches: 21. The CDR3 DNA reads TGCAGCGTTGTGTTGGGACAGGGGTTGGTTGTAGGGCTCGGCACCGGGGAGCTGTTTTTT. It encodes CSVVLGQGLVVGLGTGELFF.

The rearrangement uses TRBV30 and TRBJ2-3, with TRBD2 identical over 8 bases. This CDR3 has 16 residues. The V segment lost 0 bases and the J segment 4 bases; nucleotides outside the gene matches: 9. Per the germline V gene, CDR1 is GTSNPN and CDR2 is SVGIG (reference sequence). As DNA, the CDR3 is TGTGCCTGGAGTGTCCGGAGCGGGAGAGGGGCAGATACGCAGTATTTT. This sequence encodes CAWSVRSGRGADTQYF.

The rearrangement links TRBV6-5 to TRBJ2-2, with TRBD2 identical over 8 bases. The CDR3 length is 14 residues. V gave up 0 bases and J gave up 7 bases; unmatched junction bases: 1. Germline V gives CDR1 MNHEY, CDR2 SVGAGI. CDR3 nucleotides: TGTGCCAGCAGTTACTCGCGGGGGGTCGGGGAGCTGTTTTTT. Protein: CASSYSRGVGELFF.

V gene TRBV12-3 or TRBV12-4 combines with J gene TRBJ2-7; 7 bases are shared with TRBD2. The CDR3 contains 13 residues. J was trimmed by 6 bases and V by 6 bases; bases with no gene match: 8. The DNA for the CDR3 is TGTGCCAGCAGCCTCCGGGAGGCAACCGAGCAGTACTTC. It translates to CASSLREATEQYF.

The table lists this clone with a few counts. V and J are TRBV19 and TRBJ1-4, with TRBD1 identical over 8 bases. The germline V gene has CDR1 LNHDA and CDR2 SQIVND (reference sequence). CDR3 length equals 13 residues. V was pared by 9 bases and J by 5 bases, with 5 bases of the junction left unmatched. The DNA of the CDR3 is TGTGCCAGCCGGGACAGGCCGAATGAAAAACTGTTTTTT. Its protein is CASRDRPNEKLFF.

This chain uses TRBV28 with TRBJ2-7; D perhaps matches TRBD2 (5 bases). CDR1 and CDR2 from the germline V gene are MDHEN and SYDVKM. Trimming removed 7 bases from V and 7 bases from J, with 14 bases in between. The CDR3 covers 12 residues. The CDR3 sequence is CASNGVIAEQYF. In DNA form, the CDR3 reads TGTGCCAGCAACGGGGTAATAGCGGAGCAGTACTTC.

V usage is TRBV15 and J usage is TRBJ2-7; no firm D call. In germline, CDR1 is LNHNV, CDR2 YYDKDF (reference sequence). This CDR3 has 15 amino acids. The V gene lost 1 base and the J gene lost 5 bases, with 15 bases spanning the gap. The CDR3 region is CATSRGPYSANEQYF. CDR3 DNA sequence: TGTGCCACCAGCAGAGGCCCCTACTCCGCCAACGAGCAGTACTTC.